Listed here are 19 T cell receptor beta chains from one sample, sequenced in a study of response to subunit inactivated influenza vaccine. TCRdb ran MiXCR on the RT-PCR reads and lists one entry per CDR3 protein. The sample has a few hundred thousand distinct CDR3 sequences; approximately 10% are singletons. Here the sequenced sample was PBMCs from blood, taken roughly 48 days after vaccination. The receptor set was obtained from a man aged 50 to 59 who received an inactivated influenza vaccine.

This clonotype has at least ten counts. This sequence joins TRBV15 and TRBJ2-7, with TRBD2 matching 9 bases. CDR3 size: 15 residues. The ends lost 1 base at V and 6 bases at J; junction bases unmatched: 7. Germline loops: CDR1 LNHNV, CDR2 YYDKDF (reference sequence). The CDR3 region has the DNA TGTGCCACCAGCAGAGGCGCGGGAGGGCCATTCGAGCAGTACTTC. Its translation is CATSRGAGGPFEQYF.

This clonotype was counted only a few times. This sequence joins TRBV4-1 and TRBJ1-2; no clear D. V was pared by 4 bases and J by 8 bases, with 14 bases between. CDR1 and CDR2 from the germline V gene are MGHRA and YSYEKL. The CDR3 spans 13 residues. CDR3 sequence: CASSPGGLGGYTF. The CDR3 coding sequence is TGCGCCAGCAGCCCCGGTGGTCTTGGGGGCTACACCTTC.

The chain is built from TRBV10-2 and TRBJ2-1, with 12 bases aligning to TRBD2. Trimming took 5 bases from V and 2 from J; bases not matched to a gene: 4. The germline V gene has CDR1 WSHSY and CDR2 SAAADI. This CDR3 has 16 residues. The DNA of the CDR3 is TGCGCCAGCAGTATTACTAGCGGGGGGACCTACAATGAGCAGTTCTTC. Protein: CASSITSGGTYNEQFF.

This clonotype was observed many times. This sequence joins TRBV14 and TRBJ2-3; D gene uncertain. Germline CDR1 and CDR2: SGHDN and FVKESK. Trimming cost V 4 bases and J 10 bases, with 12 bases left between them. This CDR3 region has 12 residues. The CDR3: CASSPLGVAQYF. In DNA form, the CDR3 reads TGTGCCAGCAGCCCTCTTGGAGTGGCGCAGTATTTT.

The chain is built from TRBV20-1 and TRBJ2-3; the match to TRBD2 covers 10 bases. The ends lost 1 base at V and 1 base at J; junction bases unmatched: 5. Per germline, CDR1 DFQATT and CDR2 SNEGSKA (reference sequence). The CDR3 length is 16 residues. The CDR3 DNA is TGCAGTGCTAGAGTTCTAGCGGGAGTTGGCACAGATACGCAGTATTTT. Translating gives CSARVLAGVGTDTQYF.

This clonotype was seen repeatedly, ten times or more. The chain joins TRBV5-1 to TRBJ2-7, with TRBD1 matching over 8 bases. CDR3 length: 15 amino acids. From germline, CDR1 is SGHRS and CDR2 YFSETQ. V dropped 4 bases and J dropped 3; count of bases not matched to a gene: 9. For the CDR3, the DNA is TGCGCCAGCAGCCCGAGGACAGGGAGTCTCTACGAGCAGTACTTC. It specifies CASSPRTGSLYEQYF.

The chain has TRBV20-1 and TRBJ2-5; the match to TRBD2 covers 7 bases. Germline V gene sequence: CDR1 DFQATT, CDR2 SNEGSKA (reference sequence). The CDR3 contains 15 residues. J was trimmed by 2 bases and V by 1 base; bases with no gene match: 7. In DNA, the CDR3 is TGCAGTGCTAGAGTGGGAGCGGGGCGACAAGAGACCCAGTACTTC. It translates to CSARVGAGRQETQYF.

The rearrangement links TRBV28 to TRBJ2-1, with TRBD2 matching over 9 bases. Germline V lookup: CDR1 MDHEN, CDR2 SYDVKM. The CDR3 extends over 16 amino acids. Trimming at V came to 1 base and at J to 6 bases, leaving 7 bases not matched to a gene. This CDR3 reads CASSLYLAGPRNEQFF. The CDR3 DNA reads TGTGCCAGCAGTTTATACCTAGCGGGGCCTCGCAATGAGCAGTTCTTC.

This clonotype appeared many times. J is TRBJ1-5 and V is TRBV7-6; D might be TRBD1 (5 bases). The CDR3 has 16 amino acids. V was pared by 1 base and J by 3 bases, with 13 bases between. The germline V gene has CDR1 SGHVS and CDR2 FNYEAQ. CDR3 bases: TGTGCCAGCAGCTTAGAGAGGACACCGCACAATCAGCCCCAGCATTTT. Encoded protein: CASSLERTPHNQPQHF.

This clonotype appeared a few times. V and J are TRBV7-2 and TRBJ1-5; D not resolved. The germline V and J ends were trimmed by 5 bases and 5 bases, with 16 bases remaining between them. CDR1 SGHTA and CDR2 FQGNSA come from the germline V gene. The CDR3 consists of 15 residues. The CDR3 sequence is CASSAQVGRDQPQHF. The DNA of the CDR3 is TGTGCCAGCAGCGCCCAGGTGGGCCGAGATCAGCCCCAGCATTTT.

This clonotype came up a few times. This sequence joins TRBV4-3 and TRBJ2-6; no definite D call. Deletions cut 0 bases from V and 2 bases from J, with 17 bases between. The CDR3 runs to 19 residues. Germline V CDR1 and CDR2: LGHNA, YSLEER. The CDR3 DNA follows: TGCGCCAGCAGCCAAGAGGAGATGGCCGAGCCCGCTGGGGCCAACGTCCTGACTTTC. It is translated as CASSQEEMAEPAGANVLTF.

The V and J genes are TRBV5-1 and TRBJ2-7, with 11 bases identical to TRBD1. Germline CDR1 SGHRS, CDR2 YFSETQ. V lost 3 bases, J lost 5 bases, and 4 bases stayed unmatched. CDR3 length equals 14 residues. The CDR3 DNA is TGCGCCAGCAGCTCGGACAGGGGGCTCAACGAGCAGTACTTC. This gives the protein CASSSDRGLNEQYF.

This clonotype has just a few counts. This chain joins TRBV7-2 and TRBJ2-3, with TRBD2 matching 12 bases. This CDR3 spans 16 amino acids. V trimming: 5 bases; J trimming: 5 bases; junction bases outside the gene matches: 8. Germline V lookup: CDR1 SGHTA, CDR2 FQGNSA. CDR3 DNA sequence: TGTGCCAGCAGCCTACGACTAGCGGGAGCCATAGATACGCAGTATTTT. This encodes CASSLRLAGAIDTQYF.

This clonotype was detected many times. This chain joins TRBV28 and TRBJ2-2; 13 bases line up with TRBD2. This CDR3 is 18 amino acids long. Germline V gene data show CDR1 as MDHEN and CDR2 as SYDVKM. After removal of 4 bases from V and 0 bases from J, the junction contained 5 bases not matched to a gene. CDR3 nucleotide sequence: TGTGCCAGCAGTTGGTCGGGACTAGCGGGACCGAACACCGGGGAGCTGTTTTTT. Protein sequence: CASSWSGLAGPNTGELFF.

The chain is built from TRBV27 and TRBJ2-1, with 16 bases identical to TRBD2. The junction had 6 bases not matched to a gene; V was cut back by 5 bases and J by 2 bases. There are 18 residues in the CDR3. Germline V CDR1 and CDR2: MNHEY, SMNVEV (reference sequence). As DNA, the CDR3 is TGTGCCAGCAGTCCCGGGGGACTAGCGGGAGGGCCCTACAATGAGCAGTTCTTC. This translates into CASSPGGLAGGPYNEQFF.

This clonotype showed up just once. This sequence joins TRBV24-1 and TRBJ2-1, with 10 bases fitting TRBD2. Germline-derived CDR1 and CDR2 are KGHDR and SFDVKD. The CDR3 extends over 15 amino acids. Trimming removed 6 bases from V and 4 bases from J; junction bases left unmatched: 5. The CDR3 bases are TGTGCCACCAGTCATCTACTAGCGGGGTACAATGAGCAGTTCTTC. This translates into CATSHLLAGYNEQFF.

This clonotype was counted ten times or more. The chain links TRBV28 to TRBJ2-3, with D possibly being TRBD2 (6 bases). The germline gives CDR1 MDHEN, CDR2 SYDVKM. This CDR3 is built from 17 residues. The germline V and J ends were trimmed by 3 bases and 3 bases, with 19 bases remaining between them. DNA for the CDR3: TGTGCCAGCAGTTTGCCCCGAGGCGGGGTGGGAACAGATACGCAGTATTTT. Encoded protein: CASSLPRGGVGTDTQYF.

This clonotype was counted at least ten times. The rearrangement uses TRBV3-1 and TRBJ2-5, with a weak D call TRBD2 (6 bases). The length of the CDR3 is 15 residues. Trimming took 1 base from V and 2 from J, leaving 11 bases between them. Germline V lookup: CDR1 LGHDT, CDR2 YNNKEL (reference sequence). The CDR3 is CASSQVWGEQETQYF. CDR3 sequence (DNA): TGTGCCAGCAGCCAAGTTTGGGGGGAGCAAGAGACCCAGTACTTC.

This clonotype showed up just a few times. The chain combines TRBV5-5 with TRBJ2-7; 8 positions match TRBD1. The CDR3 covers 15 residues. Germline V gene sequence: CDR1 SGHKS, CDR2 YYEKEE (reference sequence). V was clipped by 4 bases and J by 1 base; unmatched bases: 7. The CDR3 bases are TGTGCCAGCAGCACATGGACAGGGCCATCCTACGAGCAGTACTTC. Its protein product is CASSTWTGPSYEQYF.